The source of this T cell receptor beta chain is a study of memory CD4+ T cells and cytomegalovirus serostatus. This clone has only one observation. Produced via immunoSEQ multiplex PCR; TCRdb's table is partial and in-frame only. The top ten clones hold 4% to 5.5% of a sample with approximately 70,000 clones, more than 75% of them seen once. V dropped 3 bases and J dropped 9; count of bases not matched to a gene: 10. The germline CDR1 and CDR2 sequences are SGHAT and FQNNGV. This CDR3 has 14 residues. The sort gate was single viable CD3+CD4+CD8-CD45RO+ cells for memory CD4+ T cells. The TCR comes from an adult in good health and CMV-seropositive. The chain uses TRBV11-2 and TRBJ2-7; 8 bases agree with TRBD1. Specimen: memory CD4+ T cells from blood. The CDR3 region has the DNA TGTGCCAGCAGCTTGGAGATACAGGGGGAAAGGCAGTACTTC. Its translation is CASSLEIQGERQYF.